This T cell receptor (beta chain) came from a study of radiotherapy plus CTLA-4 blockade in lung cancer. The assay was immunoSEQ multiplex PCR, and TCRdb's table has in-frame clones only and misses some. The data contain about 88,000 clones, 55% to 75% of them singletons. The trim removed 3 bases at V and 3 bases at J, leaving 6 bases unmatched. This CDR3 region has 16 residues. The germline V gene encodes CDR1 ENHRY and CDR2 SYGVKD. The V and J genes are TRBV10-3 and TRBJ2-7; 12 nucleotides align to TRBD1. The input for sequencing was peripheral blood, taken from a patient treated with radiotherapy plus ipilimumab. The receptor was derived from a human donor with non-small cell lung cancer that progressed on radiotherapy plus ipilimumab. The CDR3 here is CAISDSGTGGFYEQYF. The CDR3 nucleotides read TGTGCCATCAGTGATTCCGGGACAGGGGGCTTCTACGAGCAGTACTTC.